Listed below are T cell receptor beta chains from one sample, sequenced in a study of shared clonotypes between healthy human individuals. Measured with immunoSEQ multiplex PCR; TCRdb has only the in-frame clones, and not every one. Altogether about 490,000 clones are present, roughly 80% being singletons, with the ten largest covering about 13%. Sequencing was performed on PBMCs. The receptors here all came from a woman between 40 and 55 years old in good health. Some clones in this sample may be carry-over from other donors' samples. The conserved cysteine and the conserved F or W are not part of the CDR3 here.

v_gene	j_gene	len	CDR3aa
TRBV11-2	TRBJ2-7	13	ASSPQGSPSSGQY
TRBV4-2	TRBJ2-1	14	ASSQESGRVYNEQF
TRBV6-5	TRBJ2-7	12	ATRRLAGAYEQY
TRBV7-9	TRBJ2-4	15	ASSSIKTGGTANIQY
TRBV28	TRBJ2-1	11	ASRKSSYNEQF
TRBV29-1	TRBJ1-5	12	SVALGAVGQPQH
TRBV5-4	TRBJ2-4	11	ASSNLGGPIQY
TRBV5-8	TRBJ1-4	13	ASSLWGATNEKLF
TRBV15	TRBJ2-1	15	ATSRGDRVAAYNEQF
TRBV5-1	TRBJ2-7	14	ASSPTTQVTLNEQY
TRBV25-1	TRBJ1-5	13	ASSSSGTGYQPQH
TRBV28	TRBJ1-2	14	ASRRMGQGSSYGYT
TRBV18	TRBJ1-1	13	ASHVAEQMSTEAF
TRBV5-1	TRBJ1-3	14	ASSLNRPSSGNTIY
TRBV18	TRBJ1-5	14	ASSPGDLGQNQPQH
TRBV4-2	TRBJ2-5	14	ASSQDGTGGLLGQY
TRBV5-1	TRBJ2-7	14	ASRPEGGAGYAEQY
TRBV27	TRBJ2-3	12	ASSLFASKRTQY
TRBV5-6	TRBJ2-2	13	ASSFGGSRTGELF
TRBV14	TRBJ1-2	11	ASSKRTGDGYT
TRBV7-6	TRBJ2-3	16	ASSFPGLAGVGTDTQY
TRBV6-4	TRBJ2-5	10	ARRGAGETQY
TRBV2	TRBJ2-7	9	ASSEMYEQY
TRBV7-9	TRBJ1-1	9	ASSLITEAF
TRBV7-2	TRBJ2-7	13	ASSLAGRGGYEQY
TRBV5-4	-	13	ASSFGTSGSYEQY
TRBV28	TRBJ1-3	14	ASSLNPTVSGNTIY
TRBV5-1	TRBJ2-1	14	ASSRLAGETYNEQF
TRBV7-9	TRBJ2-1	12	ASSPGSSYNEQF
TRBV5-1	TRBJ1-2	13	ASSPEGRANYGYT
TRBV28	TRBJ2-5	14	ASSDGTSGEGETQY
TRBV19	TRBJ2-4	16	ASTRLAGGQIAKNIQY